This T cell receptor beta chain comes out of a study of CD8 T cell repertoires and HIV-1 epitope variants. Turning to the study itself: T cells were stimulated with Twenty-five Gag and Nef peptides separately.

Regarding the study as a whole: This assay reports beta chains of antigen-expanded cells, not T cell function.

Germline V CDR1 and CDR2: GTSNPN, SVGIG (reference sequence). V lost 6 bases and J 12 bases, leaving 29 bases between the germline ends. The CDR3 has 16 amino acids. Notes on this clone: Its antigen is unidentified.

The data were produced by immunoSEQ multiplex PCR, yet TCRdb's version contains in-frame clones alone and is incomplete. Of thousands of clones listed, roughly two thirds are singletons. The J gene is TRBJ1-4, the V gene TRBV30, with D perhaps TRBD1 (6 bases). This TCR came from a male donor with HIV. Material: cultured CD8+ T cells derived from PBMCs. This CDR3 is CACDSQFGTPLAELFF. CDR3 DNA: TGTGCCTGTGACTCACAATTCGGGACACCCCTAGCGGAACTGTTTTTT.